These 23 T cell receptor beta chains originate from one sample sequenced in a study of cytomegalovirus exposure and HLA in healthy donors. Primers for the PCR totalled 60 Vbeta and 13 Jbeta. TCRdb's table, derived via immunoSEQ multiplex PCR, lists solely in-frame clones and lacks some. The sample holds some 120,000 clones, 9.5% seen once. Sequencing was done on a sample of PBMCs. These receptors all stem from a man younger than 45 in good health and CMV-seronegative.

The chain uses TRBV27 and TRBJ2-1; 9 bases agree with TRBD2. Trimming took 2 bases from V and 6 from J; bases not matched to a gene: 5. Germline CDR1 and CDR2: MNHEY and SMNVEV (reference sequence). The CDR3 spans 15 residues. DNA for the CDR3: TGTGCCAGCAGTTTAGGGCTAGCGGGATCCAATGAGCAGTTCTTC. Amino acids: CASSLGLAGSNEQFF.

The V gene is TRBV6-5, the J gene TRBJ2-1; TRBD2 matches at 8 bases. From germline, CDR1 is MNHEY and CDR2 SVGAGI. V shed 4 bases and J 14 bases; nucleotides not matched to a gene: 7. CDR3 length equals 12 residues. The DNA of the CDR3 is TGTGCCAGCAGTTCCCAGACTAGCGTGGAGTTCTTC. Amino acid sequence: CASSSQTSVEFF.

J is TRBJ2-7 and V is TRBV7-2; D uncertain. V lost 4 bases and J lost 3, with 7 bases in between. This CDR3 region has 12 residues. Germline CDR1 SGHTA, CDR2 FQGNSA. In DNA, the CDR3 is TGTGCCAGCAGCTCAGACAACTACGAGCAGTACTTC. This codes for CASSSDNYEQYF.

The V call is TRBV6-1, the J call TRBJ2-7; D is perhaps TRBD2 (5 bases). CDR3 length: 12 amino acids. V lost 6 bases and J 0 bases, leaving 6 bases between the germline ends. Germline assignment: CDR1 MNHNS and CDR2 SASEGT. CDR3 nucleotide sequence: TGTGCCAGCAGGGGGAGCTCCTACGAGCAGTACTTC. It yields the protein CASRGSSYEQYF.

J is TRBJ2-3 and V is TRBV27; 8 nucleotides line up with TRBD2. This CDR3 has 17 residues. V lost 2 bases, J lost 1 base, and 8 bases stayed unmatched. The V gene's germline CDR1 is MNHEY and CDR2 SMNVEV (reference sequence). The CDR3 DNA is TGTGCCAGCAGTTTAGGTGCGGGGGGATTTGGCACAGATACGCAGTATTTT. Translating gives CASSLGAGGFGTDTQYF.

The J gene is TRBJ2-2, the V gene TRBV7-8, with TRBD2 as a possible D gene (5 bases). Germline V gives CDR1 SGHVS, CDR2 FQNEAQ. Trimming pared 8 bases from V and 5 bases from J, leaving 9 bases between. The CDR3 is 12 residues long. CDR3 in amino acids: CASPGGTGELFF. The CDR3 bases are TGTGCCAGCCCAGGAGGTACCGGGGAGCTGTTTTTT. The full variable domain, completed using reference TRBV7-8 and TRBJ2-2, is GAGVSQSPRYKVAKRGQDVALRCDPISGHVSLFWYQQALGQGPEFLTYFQNEAQLDKSGLPSDRFFAERPEGSVSTLKIQRTQQEDSAVYLCASPGGTGELFFGEGSRLTVL.

This chain links TRBV18 with TRBJ1-5; tentative D call: TRBD1 (5 bases). The CDR3 is 14 amino acids. V lost 2 bases to trimming and J lost 8 bases, with 13 bases between them. The germline CDR1 and CDR2 sequences are KGHSH and LQKENI. The CDR3 loop is CASSPNHGGEPQHF. The CDR3 DNA is TGTGCCAGCTCACCAAACCACGGGGGGGAGCCCCAGCATTTT.

CDR3 DNA: TGCGCCAGCAGCTTTCGGACAGGGGGCTCCTACAATGAGCAGTTCTTC. Its protein is CASSFRTGGSYNEQFF. The chain has TRBV5-1 and TRBJ2-1, with 10 bases fitting TRBD1. Germline assignment: CDR1 SGHRS and CDR2 YFSETQ. With 2 bases clipped from V and 0 bases from J, the junction kept 2 bases outside the gene matches. CDR3 length: 16 amino acids. The variable domain in full, completed from reference TRBV5-1 and TRBJ2-1, reads KAGVTQTPRYLIKTRGQQVTLSCSPISGHRSVSWYQQTPGQGLQFLFEYFSETQRNKGNFPGRFSGRQFSNSRSEMNVSTLELGDSALYLCASSFRTGGSYNEQFFGPGTRLTVL.

This clone showed up just a few times. The chain is built from TRBV4-1 and TRBJ2-4; 9 bases are shared with TRBD1. This CDR3 is built from 15 residues. V was pared by 3 bases and J by 8 bases, with 8 bases of the junction left unmatched. Per the germline V gene, CDR1 is MGHRA and CDR2 is YSYEKL. CDR3 protein: CASSQPGQGLDIQYF. In DNA, the CDR3 is TGCGCCAGCAGCCAGCCGGGACAGGGACTCGACATTCAGTACTTC.

A few counts support this clone. The chain is built from TRBV9 and TRBJ1-1, with 7 bases that match TRBD1. The CDR3 has 14 amino acids. Germline CDR1 SGDLS, CDR2 YYNGEE. The trim removed 3 bases at V and 8 bases at J, leaving 10 bases unmatched. The CDR3 here is CASSGGTAPKEAFF. The CDR3 DNA follows: TGTGCCAGCAGCGGGGGGACAGCCCCGAAGGAAGCTTTCTTT.

This clone was picked up a small number of times. The rearrangement joins TRBV7-6 to TRBJ2-5, with D perhaps TRBD1 (5 bases). Trimming cost V 5 bases and J 1 base, with 20 bases left between them. The germline gives CDR1 SGHVS, CDR2 FNYEAQ. The CDR3 spans 17 residues. The CDR3 nucleotides read TGTGCCAGCAGCCTCGGTGGGGCAGGAACGGGCCAAGAGACCCAGTACTTC. It specifies CASSLGGAGTGQETQYF.

This clone appeared a few times. The DNA of the CDR3 is TGTGCCAGCAGCTATCGGACAGGGTCCTACAATGAGCAGTTCTTC. Amino acid sequence: CASSYRTGSYNEQFF. V is TRBV5-6 and J is TRBJ2-1; 8 positions agree with TRBD1. Losses at the gene ends were 3 bases for V and 1 base for J; bases not matched to a gene: 3. Germline values: CDR1 SGHDT, CDR2 YYEEEE. This CDR3 has 15 amino acids.

This clone was detected a few times. The rearrangement uses TRBV7-2 and TRBJ2-2; weak D call: TRBD2 (6 bases). The CDR3 contains 15 residues. The V end was cut by 6 bases, the J end by 7 bases, with 18 bases between. CDR1 is SGHTA, CDR2 FQGNSA, per germline. The CDR3 is CASRSPPGGVGELFF. The CDR3 nucleotides are TGTGCCAGCAGATCACCTCCCGGAGGGGTCGGGGAGCTGTTTTTT.

Ten or more counts support this clone. The chain links TRBV6-4 to TRBJ2-3; D might be TRBD2 (6 bases). V lost 5 bases and J 0 bases, leaving 6 bases between the germline ends. Germline-derived CDR1 and CDR2 are MRHNA and SNTAGT. The CDR3 is made up of 13 amino acids. This CDR3 is CASSSGSTDTQYF. The CDR3 DNA reads as TGTGCCAGCAGTAGCGGGAGCACAGATACGCAGTATTTT.

There are a few counts of this clone. The gene calls are TRBV19 and TRBJ2-7; 7 bases are shared with TRBD1. Unmatched junction bases numbered 10, after V lost 1 base and J lost 7 bases. The CDR3 runs 15 residues. From germline, CDR1 is LNHDA and CDR2 SQIVND (reference sequence). The CDR3 DNA sequence: TGTGCCAGTAGTATAGTATCGGGACAGCCTGTTGAGCAGTACTTC. This gives the protein CASSIVSGQPVEQYF.

The rearrangement links TRBV11-2 to TRBJ2-3; D remains unclear. The CDR3 totals 13 residues. Per germline, CDR1 SGHAT and CDR2 FQNNGV. V shed 1 base and J shed 5 bases, with 7 bases lying between them. DNA for the CDR3: TGTGCCAGCAGCTTAGGATACGGAGATACGCAGTATTTT. It translates to CASSLGYGDTQYF.

In this sample, this clone turned up a few times. The chain joins TRBV5-6 to TRBJ2-7, with D perhaps TRBD2 (6 bases). Germline CDR1 is SGHDT and CDR2 is YYEEEE. V lost 0 bases, J lost 1 base, and 8 bases lay in between. This CDR3 is built from 14 residues. The CDR3 spells CASSLAGESYEQYF. In DNA, the CDR3 is TGTGCCAGCAGCTTGGCGGGGGAGTCCTACGAGCAGTACTTC.

V and J are TRBV15 and TRBJ1-2, with 7 bases aligning to TRBD1. This CDR3 is 14 amino acids long. V lost 4 bases to trimming and J lost 7 bases; unmatched junction nucleotides: 9. Germline V lookup: CDR1 LNHNV, CDR2 YYDKDF (reference sequence). CDR3 in DNA: TGTGCCACCAGCACTCCCGACAGGGAGGCTGGCTACACCTTC. Its translation is CATSTPDREAGYTF.

This clone has more than one count but fewer than ten. V and J are TRBV5-1 and TRBJ2-1, with TRBD1 matching 7 bases. The CDR3 runs to 15 residues. Germline assignment: CDR1 SGHRS and CDR2 YFSETQ. With 3 bases clipped from V and 10 bases from J, the junction kept 13 bases outside the gene matches. The chain's CDR3 is CASSWEGQAQEEQFF. CDR3 nucleotides: TGCGCCAGCAGCTGGGAAGGACAGGCCCAAGAAGAGCAGTTCTTC.

V gene TRBV25-1 combines with J gene TRBJ1-5; a weak D match, TRBD1 (5 bases). Germline-derived CDR1 and CDR2 are MGHDK and SYGVNS. V was cut by 2 bases and J by 3 bases, with 8 bases left in between. The CDR3 runs to 14 residues. The CDR3 nucleotides are TGTGCCAGCAGTGAAGACAGTTTCAATCAGCCCCAGCATTTT. Translation: CASSEDSFNQPQHF. Combining the CDR3 with reference TRBV25-1 and TRBJ1-5 gives the whole variable domain EADIYQTPRYLVIGTGKKITLECSQTMGHDKMYWYQQDPGMELHLIHYSYGVNSTEKGDLSSESTVSRIRTEHFPLTLESARPSHTSQYLCASSEDSFNQPQHFGDGTRLSIL.

There are a few counts of this clone. CDR3 in DNA: TGCGCCAGCAGCCAATCACTAGCGGGGAGTACAGATACGCAGTATTTT. Translated, it gives CASSQSLAGSTDTQYF. V gene TRBV4-1 combines with J gene TRBJ2-3; TRBD2 aligns across 10 bases. Germline V gives CDR1 MGHRA, CDR2 YSYEKL. The CDR3 totals 16 residues. J was trimmed by 3 bases and V by 2 bases; bases with no gene match: 5.

V is TRBV30 and J is TRBJ1-2; D gene unclear. This CDR3 contains 13 residues. From germline, CDR1 is GTSNPN and CDR2 SVGIG (reference sequence). The V gene lost 0 bases and the J gene lost 3 bases, with 8 bases spanning the gap. Here the CDR3 DNA reads TGTGCCTGGAGTGTCCCTCCGTACTATGGCTACACCTTC. Translated, it gives CAWSVPPYYGYTF.

This clone has a handful of counts. The CDR3 nucleotides are TGTGCCAGCAGCAATGCCAGGTACACTGAAGCTTTCTTT. It specifies CASSNARYTEAFF. The chain carries TRBV11-2 and TRBJ1-1; no clear D. Germline V gene data show CDR1 as SGHAT and CDR2 as FQNNGV. V was pared by 5 bases and J by 3 bases, with 10 bases between. CDR3 size: 13 residues.